These 6 T cell receptor beta chains came from one sample sequenced in a study of T cells after yellow fever vaccination. TCRdb reprocessed the 5' RACE reads via MiXCR and lists one record per CDR3 protein. The sample records approximately 74,000 distinct CDR3 sequences, approximately 6.5% being singletons. This specimen was CD8+ T cells sorted from PBMCs, taken 5 to 6 days after the first yellow fever vaccination. These receptor sequences come from a man aged 18 to 29 who received the YFV17D yellow fever vaccine.

The table lists this clonotype with many counts. The chain carries TRBV7-8 and TRBJ2-3, with 11 bases aligning to TRBD2. Germline CDR1 reads SGHVS; CDR2 reads FQNEAQ. The CDR3 has 15 amino acids. The J segment lost 2 bases and the V segment lost 4 bases, leaving 2 bases of the junction unmatched. The CDR3, as DNA: TGTGCCAGCAGCTCGACTAGCGGGAACACAGATACGCAGTATTTT. Translation gives CASSSTSGNTDTQYF.

This chain connects TRBV6-5 to TRBJ1-3; TRBD1 matches 7 bases. The germline CDR1 and CDR2 sequences are MNHEY and SVGAGI. Trimming at V came to 2 bases and at J to 2 bases, leaving 3 bases not matched to a gene. CDR3 size: 15 residues. For the CDR3, the DNA is TGTGCCAGCAGTTACCGACAGGGCCCTGGAAACACCATATATTTT. Amino acid sequence: CASSYRQGPGNTIYF.

This clonotype has a handful of counts. The rearrangement joins TRBV11-2 to TRBJ1-4, with D maybe TRBD1 (5 bases). Germline values: CDR1 SGHAT, CDR2 FQNNGV. The V end was cut by 5 bases, the J end by 7 bases, with 14 bases between. The CDR3 sequence is 14 residues long. In DNA form, the CDR3 reads TGTGCCAGCAGCCGCAGGGTTTCTATTGAAAAACTGTTTTTT. It translates to CASSRRVSIEKLFF.

This clonotype was recorded at least ten times. The chain employs TRBV20-1 and TRBJ2-3; 10 nucleotides line up with TRBD2. Germline lookup yields CDR1 DFQATT and CDR2 SNEGSKA (reference sequence). The CDR3 contains 22 residues. Trimming at V came to 1 base and at J to 2 bases, leaving 24 bases not matched to a gene. The CDR3 region has the DNA TGCAGTGCTAGAGTATCGATCTCCTCTCTCTCGACTAGCGGGTATCACACAGATACGCAGTATTTT. Its protein product is CSARVSISSLSTSGYHTDTQYF.

A few counts support this clonotype. J is TRBJ2-5 and V is TRBV9; TRBD2 aligns across 8 bases. After removal of 0 bases from V and 5 bases from J, the junction contained 3 bases not matched to a gene. The CDR3 loop spans 14 amino acids. Germline lookup yields CDR1 SGDLS and CDR2 YYNGEE. The CDR3 loop reads CASSVDGGAETQYF. In nucleotides, the CDR3 is TGTGCCAGCAGCGTAGACGGGGGGGCGGAGACCCAGTACTTC.

V gene TRBV4-1 combines with J gene TRBJ2-3; no clear D gene. V lost 3 bases to trimming and J lost 2 bases, with 6 bases between them. Germline CDR1 and CDR2: MGHRA and YSYEKL. This CDR3 comprises 13 residues. CDR3 loop: CASSHPDTDTQYF. For the CDR3, the DNA is TGCGCCAGCAGCCATCCCGACACAGATACGCAGTATTTT.